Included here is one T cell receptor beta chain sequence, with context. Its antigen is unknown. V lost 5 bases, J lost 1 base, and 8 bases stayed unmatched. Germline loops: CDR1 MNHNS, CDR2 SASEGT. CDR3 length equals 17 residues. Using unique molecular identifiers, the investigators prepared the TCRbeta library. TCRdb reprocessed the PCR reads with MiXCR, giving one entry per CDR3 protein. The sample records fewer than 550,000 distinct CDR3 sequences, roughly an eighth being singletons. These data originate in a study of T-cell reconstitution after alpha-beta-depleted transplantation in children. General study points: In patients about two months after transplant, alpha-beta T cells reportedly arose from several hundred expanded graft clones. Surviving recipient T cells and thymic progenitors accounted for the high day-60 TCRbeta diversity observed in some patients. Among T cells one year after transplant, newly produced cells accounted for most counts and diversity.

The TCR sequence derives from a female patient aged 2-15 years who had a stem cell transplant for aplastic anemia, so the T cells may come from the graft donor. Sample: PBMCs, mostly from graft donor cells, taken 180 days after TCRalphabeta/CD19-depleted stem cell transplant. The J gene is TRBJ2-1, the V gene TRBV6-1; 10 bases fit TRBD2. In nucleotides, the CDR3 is TGTGCCAGCAGTCCGACCTCTAGCGGGAGTTCCTACAATGAGCAGTTCTTC. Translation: CASSPTSSGSSYNEQFF.